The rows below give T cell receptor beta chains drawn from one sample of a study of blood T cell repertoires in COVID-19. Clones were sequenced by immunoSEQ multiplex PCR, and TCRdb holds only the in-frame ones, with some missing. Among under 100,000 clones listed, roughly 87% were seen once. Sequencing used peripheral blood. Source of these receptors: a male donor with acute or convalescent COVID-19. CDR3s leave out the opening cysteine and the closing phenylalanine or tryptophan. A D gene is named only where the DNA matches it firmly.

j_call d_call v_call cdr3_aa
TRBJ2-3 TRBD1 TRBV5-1 ASSTGQGTDTQY
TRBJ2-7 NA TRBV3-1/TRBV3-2 ASSQDSQLMGRGYEQY
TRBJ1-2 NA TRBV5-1 ASSLDEGRTNYGYT
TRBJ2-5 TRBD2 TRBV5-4 ASRAGGPETQY
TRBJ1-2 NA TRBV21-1 ASSSRDGYGYT
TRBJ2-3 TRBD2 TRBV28 ASSTPRGADTQY
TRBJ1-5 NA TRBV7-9 ASSSSTGRNQPQH
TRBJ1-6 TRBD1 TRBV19 ASTAGGSSYNSPLH
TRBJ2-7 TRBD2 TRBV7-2 ASSSTQGGEQY
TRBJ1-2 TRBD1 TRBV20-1 SASDPGGTPNYGYT
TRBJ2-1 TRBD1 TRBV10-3 AIRQPGQNNEQF
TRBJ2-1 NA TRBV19 ASSIRNSPRDEQF
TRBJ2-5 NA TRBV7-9 ATKGVLGKETQY
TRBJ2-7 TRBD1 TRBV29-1 SVSGTGSSYEQY
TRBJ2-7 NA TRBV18 ASSPPGDYEQY
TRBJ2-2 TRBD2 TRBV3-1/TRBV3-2 ASRPGVAGGRKNTGELF
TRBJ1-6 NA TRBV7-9 ASTREGSPLH
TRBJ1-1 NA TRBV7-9 ASSLTSQTEAF
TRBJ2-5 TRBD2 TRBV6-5 ASSQTSGGGETQY
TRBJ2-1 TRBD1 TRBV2 ASKSGGTGTGGREQF
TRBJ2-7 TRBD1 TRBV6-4 ASSCRGRHEQY
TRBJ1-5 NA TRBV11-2 ASSFSQDQPQH
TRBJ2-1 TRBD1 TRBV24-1 ATSDRTGGHGAAYNEQF
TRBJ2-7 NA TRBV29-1 SVEHRDRGSYEQY
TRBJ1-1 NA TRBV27 ASSFLKSGDLVGEAF
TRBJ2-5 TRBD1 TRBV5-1 ASNSGQGYETQY
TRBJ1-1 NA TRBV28 ASTGARTEAF
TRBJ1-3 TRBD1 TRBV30 AWKTGERAY